The entry below gives a single T cell receptor beta chain sequence along with its context. Original data processing: For nucleated cells, counts were estimated from reference gene primer amplification. The assay was immunoSEQ multiplex PCR, and TCRdb's table has in-frame clones only and misses some. V and J calls and clone size follow that table, whereas D and trimming were derived from the DNA. The sample carries around 250,000 clones, about 82% recorded once. The source of the sample is a study of blood T cell repertoires in COVID-19. Study-wide context: Samples representing acute and convalescent COVID-19 were sourced from the United States, Italy and Spain.

The V and J ends lost 9 bases and 4 bases respectively, with 18 bases between them. CDR3 length equals 15 residues. From germline, CDR1 is MNHEY and CDR2 SVGAGI. The V gene is TRBV6-5, the J gene TRBJ1-4; a possible D gene is TRBD1 (5 bases). The clonotype comes from a man older than 75 with acute or convalescent COVID-19. The sample was peripheral blood. In DNA, the CDR3 is TGTGCCAGTACTACAGGTGGGGCAGTTAATGAAAAACTGTTTTTT. It specifies CASTTGGAVNEKLFF.